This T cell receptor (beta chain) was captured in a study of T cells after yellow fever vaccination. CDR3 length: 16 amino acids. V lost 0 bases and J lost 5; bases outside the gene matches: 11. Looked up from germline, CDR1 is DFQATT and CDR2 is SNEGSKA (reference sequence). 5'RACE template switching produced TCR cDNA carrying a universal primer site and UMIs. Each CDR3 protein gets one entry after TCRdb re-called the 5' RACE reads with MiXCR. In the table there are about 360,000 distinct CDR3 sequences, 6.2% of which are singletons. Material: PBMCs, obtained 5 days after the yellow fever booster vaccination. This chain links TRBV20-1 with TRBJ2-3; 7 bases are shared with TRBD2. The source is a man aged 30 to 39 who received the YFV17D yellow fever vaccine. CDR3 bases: TGCAGTGCTAGAGAACCTCGGGGGAGGGCCGTAGATACGCAGTATTTT. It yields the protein CSAREPRGRAVDTQYF.